This paragraph covers one TCR beta chain sequence. Its target is unknown. Germline CDR1 is GTSNPN and CDR2 is SVGIG (reference sequence). The CDR3 consists of 12 residues. The ends were cut back, 2 bases at V and 4 bases at J, with 9 bases in the middle. The data were produced by immunoSEQ multiplex PCR, yet TCRdb's version contains in-frame clones alone and is incomplete. The table lists just over 1,000 clones, roughly 53% of them singletons. The entry originates in a study of STAT3 mutations in large granular lymphocyte leukemia. General study results and limits: At least one immunodominant TCR beta clonotype appeared in every T-cell large granular lymphocyte leukemia patient.

This sequence joins TRBV30 and TRBJ2-7; D gene unclear. The TCR comes from a human donor with T large granular lymphocyte leukemia. Some clones in this sample may be carry-over from other donors' samples. The sample was PBMCs. Written as DNA, the CDR3 is TGTGCCTGGAGTCGGGTTCAATACGAGCAGTACTTC. Amino acids: CAWSRVQYEQYF.